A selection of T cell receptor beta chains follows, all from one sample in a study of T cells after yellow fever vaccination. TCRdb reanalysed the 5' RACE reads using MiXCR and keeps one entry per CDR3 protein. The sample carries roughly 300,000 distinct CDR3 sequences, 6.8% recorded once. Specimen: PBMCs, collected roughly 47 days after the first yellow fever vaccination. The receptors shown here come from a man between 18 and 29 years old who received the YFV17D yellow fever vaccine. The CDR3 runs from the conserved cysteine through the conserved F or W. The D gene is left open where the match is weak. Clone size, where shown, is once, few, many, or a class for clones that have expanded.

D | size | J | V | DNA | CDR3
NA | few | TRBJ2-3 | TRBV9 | TGTGCCAGCAGCGCCTCCCCGGGAAGGGGCGAGGGACGGGATACGCAGTATTTT | CASSASPGRGEGRDTQYF
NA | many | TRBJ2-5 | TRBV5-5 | TGTGCCAGCAGCCTCTGGCGTGGTCGAGACCAAGAGACCCAGTACTTC | CASSLWRGRDQETQYF
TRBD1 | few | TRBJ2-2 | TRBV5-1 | TGCGCCAGTAGACCGGGCCCTGGGACAGTGAGTATGTGGACCGGGGAGCTGTTTTTT | CASRPGPGTVSMWTGELFF
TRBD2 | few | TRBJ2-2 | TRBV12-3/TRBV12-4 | TGTGCCTTCTGTGCCGCGACTTTGCGGGGGGGCCTCGGCGGGGAGCTGTTTTTT | CAFCAATLRGGLGGELFF
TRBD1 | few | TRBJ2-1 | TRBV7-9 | TGTGCCAGCAGCTTAGTTAGGACAGGGGTCCACAATGAGCAGTTCTTC | CASSLVRTGVHNEQFF
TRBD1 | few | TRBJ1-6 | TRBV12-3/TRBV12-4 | TGTGCCAGCAGTTTAGAGGGACAGATCTATAATTCACCCCTCCACTTT | CASSLEGQIYNSPLHF
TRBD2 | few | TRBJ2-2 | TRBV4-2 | TGTGCCAGCAGCCAAGACCAGCGGGGGGACACCGGGGAGCTGTTTTTT | CASSQDQRGDTGELFF
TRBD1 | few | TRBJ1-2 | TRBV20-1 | TGCAGTGTTAGGGGGGACAGGGACCTAGCTAACTATGGCTACACCTTC | CSVRGDRDLANYGYTF
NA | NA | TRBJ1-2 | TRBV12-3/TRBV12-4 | TGTGCCAGCAGTTTAAGTAACGGATATGGCTACACCTTC | CASSLSNGYGYTF
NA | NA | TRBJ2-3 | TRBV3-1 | TGTGCCTCCTGCCAAGATGGAACTAGCAGGGTCACAGATACGCAGTATTTT | CASCQDGTSRVTDTQYF
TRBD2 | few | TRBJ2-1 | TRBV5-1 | TGCGCCAGCCGGGATCGGAGGCTAGCGGGGAACAATGAGCAGTTCTTC | CASRDRRLAGNNEQFF
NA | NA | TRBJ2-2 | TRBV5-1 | TGCGCCAGCAGCTCCCGGGCAGGGGTCGCCGGGGAGCTGTTTTTT | CASSSRAGVAGELFF
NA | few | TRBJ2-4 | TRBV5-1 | TGCGCCAGCAGCTTGGACTCACTAGCCAAAAACATTCAGTACTTC | CASSLDSLAKNIQYF
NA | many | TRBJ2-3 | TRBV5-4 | TGTGCCAGCAGTTTGGGTAGGGGCACAGATACGCAGTATTTT | CASSLGRGTDTQYF
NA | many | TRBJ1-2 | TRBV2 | TGTGCCAGCAGCGCGGGACCCTATGGCTACACCTTC | CASSAGPYGYTF
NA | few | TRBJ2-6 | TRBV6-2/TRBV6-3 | TGTGCCAGCAGTTACCACGGCCGCTCTGGGGCCAACGTCCTGACTTTC | CASSYHGRSGANVLTF
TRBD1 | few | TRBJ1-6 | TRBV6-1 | TGTGCCACAGGGACAGGGACGGGAAATTCACCCCTCCACTTT | CATGTGTGNSPLHF
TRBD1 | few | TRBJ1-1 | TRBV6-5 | TGTGCCAGCAGTCACAGGGGGTGGAAGTCTCTAGCTTTCTTT | CASSHRGWKSLAFF
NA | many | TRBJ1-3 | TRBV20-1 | TGCAGTGCGAGGGGGACTGGAAACACCATATATTTT | CSARGTGNTIYF
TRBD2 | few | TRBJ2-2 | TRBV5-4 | TGTGCCAGCAGCTCACCCCTGGGCGGGGGGACCAACACCGGGGAGCTGTTTTTT | CASSSPLGGGTNTGELFF
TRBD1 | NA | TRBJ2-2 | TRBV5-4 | TGTGCCAGCCGGACAGGGGGCGTTAGCACCGGGGAGCTGTTTTTT | CASRTGGVSTGELFF
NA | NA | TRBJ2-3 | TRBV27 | TGTGCCAGCAGTTCACAGGTTAGCACAGATACGCAGTATTTT | CASSSQVSTDTQYF
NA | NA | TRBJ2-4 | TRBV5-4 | TGTGCCGCCCGCGGGGACAAGAACATTCAGTACTTC | CAARGDKNIQYF
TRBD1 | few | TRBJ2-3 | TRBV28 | TGTGCCAGCAAGGGGGCCCCATTGGTGGATACGCAGTATTTT | CASKGAPLVDTQYF
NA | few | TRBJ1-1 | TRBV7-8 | TGTGCCAGCAGCTTAACAGCAGGGAACACTGAAGCTTTCTTT | CASSLTAGNTEAFF
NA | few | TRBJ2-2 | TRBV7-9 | TGTGCCAGCAGCCACTCTGGGACCCAGAACACCGGGGAGCTGTTTTTT | CASSHSGTQNTGELFF
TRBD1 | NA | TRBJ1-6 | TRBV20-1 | TGCAGTGCAAGGACAGGGGGTGGTTCACCCCTCCACTTT | CSARTGGGSPLHF
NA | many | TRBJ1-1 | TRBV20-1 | TGCAGTGCTAGCTCCTCGGGCCGGAACACTGAAGCTTTCTTT | CSASSSGRNTEAFF
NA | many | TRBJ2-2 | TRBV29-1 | TGCAGCGTTGGGGGCGTAAACACCGGGGAGCTGTTTTTT | CSVGGVNTGELFF